The 15 T cell receptor beta chains given below trace back to one sample, sequenced in a study. TCRdb analysed the 5' RACE reads with MiXCR anew, one entry per CDR3 protein. The sample includes about 40,000 distinct CDR3 sequences, under 20% seen only once; the top ten take 2.5% to 3.5%. The sample consisted of naive CD4+ T cells sorted from a lymph node. The subset is: naive CD4+ T cells, CD4+CD45RA+CD25-. Receptors were obtained from a female donor with breast cancer.

This clonotype was seen a handful of times. CDR3 sequence reads: CASSLARADGYEQYF. The CDR3, as DNA: TGCGCCAGCAGCTTGGCCCGGGCGGATGGATACGAGCAGTACTTC. The chain couples TRBV5-1 to TRBJ2-7; no definite D call. V lost 0 bases and J lost 4, with 14 bases in between. Germline CDR1 and CDR2: SGHRS and YFSETQ. The CDR3 runs 15 residues.

This clonotype was recorded at least ten times. The chain has TRBV9 and TRBJ1-2, with D perhaps matching TRBD1 (5 bases). CDR1 is SGDLS and CDR2 is YYNGEE in the germline V gene. V dropped 0 bases and J dropped 2 bases, with 5 bases sitting between them. This CDR3 is built from 13 residues. The CDR3 spells CASSVGGNYGYTF. The CDR3 DNA reads TGTGCCAGCAGCGTAGGGGGGAACTATGGCTACACCTTC.

This clonotype was picked up many times. The rearrangement uses TRBV5-1 and TRBJ1-2; D is undetermined. The CDR3 sequence is 12 residues long. The germline gives CDR1 SGHRS, CDR2 YFSETQ. Between the trimmed V and J ends, which lost 1 base and 6 bases, there was a span of 7 bases. CDR3 amino acids: CASSLPSDGYTF. CDR3 coding DNA: TGCGCCAGCAGCTTGCCAAGCGATGGCTACACCTTC.

This clonotype was counted ten times or more. This chain joins TRBV10-3 and TRBJ2-6; D uncertain. This CDR3 region has 13 residues. Germline lookup yields CDR1 ENHRY and CDR2 SYGVKD. Trimming took off 6 bases at V and 3 bases at J, with 6 bases between the two ends. This CDR3 is CAIRVGGANVLTF. In DNA, the CDR3 is TGTGCCATCAGAGTGGGTGGGGCCAACGTCCTGACTTTC.

Only a few counts were recorded for this clonotype. The gene calls are TRBV5-5 and TRBJ2-7; the D is unclear. The CDR3 totals 14 residues. Between the trimmed V and J ends, which lost 0 bases and 4 bases, there was a span of 11 bases. In germline, CDR1 is SGHKS, CDR2 YYEKEE (reference sequence). The CDR3 bases are TGTGCCAGCAGCTTGGATTTTGTGGGGTACGAGCAGTACTTC. Translation gives CASSLDFVGYEQYF. Combining the CDR3 with reference TRBV5-5 and TRBJ2-7 gives the whole variable domain DAGVTQSPTHLIKTRGQQVTLRCSPISGHKSVSWYQQVLGQGPQFIFQYYEKEERGRGNFPDRFSARQFPNYSSELNVNALLLGDSALYLCASSLDFVGYEQYFGPGTRLTVT.

This clonotype was picked up many times. The V and J genes are TRBV7-9 and TRBJ2-4, with D uncertain. Germline V gene data show CDR1 as SEHNR and CDR2 as FQNEAQ (reference sequence). The CDR3 runs 14 residues. Trimming removed 5 bases at V and 5 bases at J, with 13 bases between. The CDR3 DNA is TGTGCCAGCAGCCCTAGGGCGGCGGAAAACATTCAGTACTTC. Translation gives CASSPRAAENIQYF. Filled out from reference TRBV7-9 and TRBJ2-4, the complete variable domain reads DTGVSQNPRHKITKRGQNVTFRCDPISEHNRLYWYRQTLGQGPEFLTYFQNEAQLEKSRLLSDRFSAERPKGSFSTLEIQRTEQGDSAMYLCASSPRAAENIQYFGAGTRLSVL.

This clonotype was picked up a small number of times. V usage is TRBV5-1 and J usage is TRBJ2-7; D might be TRBD1 (5 bases). The CDR3 length is 16 residues. The germline V gene encodes CDR1 SGHRS and CDR2 YFSETQ. V gave up 4 bases and J gave up 1 base, with 18 bases separating them. The CDR3 nucleotides read TGCGCCAGCAGCCGTCAGGGCCCAGGGATGTCCTACGAGCAGTACTTC. Its translation is CASSRQGPGMSYEQYF.

This clonotype was seen repeatedly, ten times or more. The V and J genes are TRBV7-9 and TRBJ2-3, with D unresolved. Germline values: CDR1 SEHNR, CDR2 FQNEAQ (reference sequence). The CDR3 contains 15 residues. Trimming removed 5 bases from V and 6 bases from J, with 18 bases in between. The CDR3: CASSLLGPNGDTQYF. The CDR3 bases are TGTGCCAGCAGCCTACTGGGCCCAAACGGGGATACGCAGTATTTT.

The table lists this clonotype with many counts. This chain connects TRBV29-1 to TRBJ1-4, with a weak D call TRBD1 (6 bases). Germline-derived CDR1 and CDR2 are SQVTM and ANQGSEA. V gave up 7 bases and J gave up 0 bases, with 12 bases separating them. The CDR3 totals 14 residues. Here the CDR3 reads CSGGDTATNEKLFF. The CDR3 DNA reads as TGCAGCGGGGGGGACACAGCAACTAATGAAAAACTGTTTTTT.

The sample holds a few counts of this clonotype. This chain links TRBV7-2 with TRBJ2-7; D gene unclear. V shed 5 bases and J shed 2 bases, with 10 bases lying between them. The CDR3 covers 13 residues. Germline CDR1 and CDR2: SGHTA and FQGNSA. The DNA of the CDR3 is TGTGCCAGCAGCCTTGTCTTGGCCTACGAGCAGTACTTC. Translated: CASSLVLAYEQYF.

The chain has TRBV4-3 and TRBJ2-7; D remains ambiguous. This CDR3 has 15 residues. Germline-derived CDR1 and CDR2 are LGHNA and YSLEER. V was trimmed by 4 bases and J by 0 bases, leaving 13 bases between them. This CDR3 is CASSLWFRSSYEQYF. The CDR3 DNA sequence: TGCGCCAGCAGCCTGTGGTTTCGGAGCTCCTACGAGCAGTACTTC.

This sequence joins TRBV7-9 and TRBJ2-7, with 9 bases that match TRBD1. Germline CDR1 and CDR2: SEHNR and FQNEAQ (reference sequence). J was trimmed by 9 bases and V by 1 base; bases with no gene match: 7. This CDR3 comprises 14 residues. The CDR3 loop reads CASSLGTGVAGQYF. CDR3 in DNA: TGTGCCAGCAGCTTAGGGACAGGGGTCGCGGGGCAGTACTTC. The whole variable domain, remainder taken from reference TRBV7-9 and TRBJ2-7, is DTGVSQNPRHKITKRGQNVTFRCDPISEHNRLYWYRQTLGQGPEFLTYFQNEAQLEKSRLLSDRFSAERPKGSFSTLEIQRTEQGDSAMYLCASSLGTGVAGQYFGPGTRLTVT.

This clonotype showed up many times. J is TRBJ2-7 and V is TRBV6-2 or TRBV6-3; TRBD1 agrees at 10 bases. The CDR3 consists of 16 residues. Trimming cost V 0 bases and J 4 bases; bases outside gene matches: 6. CDR1 MNHEY and CDR2 SVGEGT come from the germline V gene. The CDR3 DNA sequence: TGTGCCAGCAGTTACTCCGGGACAGGGGTCCCTTACGAGCAGTACTTC. Its protein is CASSYSGTGVPYEQYF.

The rearrangement uses TRBV11-2 and TRBJ1-1; perhaps TRBD1 as D (5 bases). The CDR3 has 14 amino acids. Looked up from germline, CDR1 is SGHAT and CDR2 is FQNNGV. Trimming pared 1 base from V and 10 bases from J, leaving 16 bases between. The CDR3 nucleotides read TGTGCCAGCAGCTTAGCGCGGGCCTCGGGGGGAGCTTTCTTT. Protein sequence: CASSLARASGGAFF.

This clonotype was observed a few times. As the CDR3 is not closed by the conserved phenylalanine or tryptophan, this likely results from a read error. V gene TRBV6-2 or TRBV6-3 combines with J gene TRBJ2-3; 7 nucleotides agree with TRBD1. Germline V CDR1 and CDR2: MNHEY, SVGEGT. V gave up 5 bases and J gave up 0 bases; unmatched junction bases: 5. The CDR3 runs 15 residues. CDR3 loop: CASSLGTASTDTQYY. CDR3 DNA sequence: TGTGCCAGCAGTCTCGGGACAGCTAGCACAGATACGCAGTATTAT.